These T cell receptor beta chains were read from a single sample in a study of blood T cell repertoires in COVID-19. Clones were read by immunoSEQ multiplex PCR, and TCRdb kept only the in-frame ones, dropping some. The sample includes 95,000 to 110,000 clones, about 93% of them seen just once. Sample: peripheral blood. These receptors were obtained from a woman aged 25 to 39 with acute or convalescent COVID-19. Each CDR3 is given with its conserved first and last residue. The D gene is left open where the match is weak. Rows may omit the clone size; those that give it use once, few, many or a size class.

v_call	j_call	clone_size	d_call	cdr3_nt	cdr3_aa
TRBV18	TRBJ1-5	NA	NA	TGTGCCAGCTCACAGGGGATCGGCGAGGGCAATCAGCCCCAGCATTTT	CASSQGIGEGNQPQHF
TRBV5-4	TRBJ1-6	NA	NA	TGTGCCAGCAGACCTGACGGGCGGGTGAAATCACCCCTCCACTTT	CASRPDGRVKSPLHF
TRBV11-2	TRBJ1-1	NA	TRBD1	TGTGCCACCAAAGGACAGACAGGGCCCTTCGATCAGAACACTGAAGCTTTCTTT	CATKGQTGPFDQNTEAFF
TRBV12-5	TRBJ2-7	NA	NA	TGTGCTAGTGGTGCACCCAGCGAGCAGTACTTC	CASGAPSEQYF
TRBV7-8	TRBJ1-5	NA	TRBD1	TGTGCCAGCAGCTTAGTCCCCGGGGACAGGGGGCTAAAGAATCAGCCCCAGCATTTT	CASSLVPGDRGLKNQPQHF
TRBV7-2	TRBJ2-3	NA	TRBD2	TGTGCCAGCAGCACTAGCGGGATAACTAGCACAGATACGCAGTATTTT	CASSTSGITSTDTQYF
TRBV7-2	TRBJ2-3	NA	TRBD2	TGTGCCAGCAGCTTAGCGGCAGCGGGGGGCAGCACAGATACGCAGTATTTT	CASSLAAAGGSTDTQYF
TRBV5-1	TRBJ2-7	NA	NA	TGCGCCAGCAGCCCGGCCACGGGGGACGAGCAGTACTTC	CASSPATGDEQYF
TRBV7-9	TRBJ1-4	once	NA	TGTGCCAGCAGCTTAGGAGACAGGTGGAATGAAAAACTGTTTTTT	CASSLGDRWNEKLFF
TRBV7-6	TRBJ1-4	once	TRBD1	TGTGCCAGCAGCGTCCCCCCCGGGACAGGAACTGAAAAACTGTTTTTT	CASSVPPGTGTEKLFF
TRBV30	TRBJ2-7	NA	NA	TGTGCCTGGAGTGTACACGGGACACAATCCTACGAGCAGTACTTC	CAWSVHGTQSYEQYF
TRBV6-2/TRBV6-3	TRBJ2-1	once	TRBD2	TGTGCCAGCAGTTGGGGACTAGCGGGGGGAGAGCAGTTCTTC	CASSWGLAGGEQFF
TRBV27	TRBJ2-7	NA	TRBD2	TGTGCCAGCAGATTAGCGGGGGGTTACGAGCAGTACTTC	CASRLAGGYEQYF
TRBV7-9	TRBJ1-1	NA	TRBD1	TGTGCCAGCAGACAGGGGGCTCACCCCGCTTTCTTT	CASRQGAHPAFF
TRBV11-3	TRBJ1-1	NA	TRBD1	TGTGCCAGCAGCGTCCGGGACAGGGCCACTGAAGCTTTCTTT	CASSVRDRATEAFF
TRBV28	TRBJ1-2	NA	NA	TGTGCCAGCAGACTAAGGGGTTTAATGAGTAGATTGGCAAACTATGGCTACACCTTC	CASRLRGLMSRLANYGYTF
TRBV18	TRBJ1-4	NA	NA	TGTGCCAGCTCACCCCGGGAGGCGGAAAAACTGTTTTTT	CASSPREAEKLFF
TRBV10-1	TRBJ2-1	NA	NA	TGCGCCAGCAGTGAGTCGCCTAGTTTCAATGAGCAGTTCTTC	CASSESPSFNEQFF
TRBV19	TRBJ1-1	NA	TRBD1	TGTGCCAGTAGTATAGTAGAATTTGGGACAGGGGCTAGGGCTTTCTTT	CASSIVEFGTGARAFF
TRBV11-3	TRBJ2-7	NA	NA	TGTGCCAGCAGCTTAGACCAGGTGGGCTCCTACGAGCAGTACTTC	CASSLDQVGSYEQYF
TRBV28	TRBJ1-2	NA	TRBD1	TGTGCCAGCAGTCTCCACAGGGGGCGTCGTTGGGGTGGCTACACCTTC	CASSLHRGRRWGGYTF
TRBV5-4	TRBJ2-1	NA	TRBD2	TGTGCCAGCGAGACTAGCGGGGGGGCCGGCAATGAGCAGTTCTTC	CASETSGGAGNEQFF
TRBV28	TRBJ1-4	NA	TRBD1	TGTGCCAGCCGGGGGACAGCAACTAATGAAAAACTGTTTTTT	CASRGTATNEKLFF
TRBV18	TRBJ1-1	NA	TRBD1	TGTGCCAGCTCAAACAGGGGGGACATTGAAGCTTTCTTT	CASSNRGDIEAFF
TRBV19	TRBJ2-1	NA	TRBD1	TGTGCCAGTAGTAAGGACAGGGGCCACTACAATGAGCAGTTCTTC	CASSKDRGHYNEQFF
TRBV6-5	TRBJ1-2	NA	NA	TGTGCCAGCAGTTACTCGCAGCTAGACTTTAACTATGGCTACACCTTC	CASSYSQLDFNYGYTF
TRBV27	TRBJ2-3	NA	NA	TGTGCCAGCAGTTTATACACCCAGGTAGATACGCAGTATTTT	CASSLYTQVDTQYF
TRBV9	TRBJ1-2	NA	TRBD1	TGTGCCAGCAGCGCGGACAGGGCCCACTATGGCTACACCTTC	CASSADRAHYGYTF